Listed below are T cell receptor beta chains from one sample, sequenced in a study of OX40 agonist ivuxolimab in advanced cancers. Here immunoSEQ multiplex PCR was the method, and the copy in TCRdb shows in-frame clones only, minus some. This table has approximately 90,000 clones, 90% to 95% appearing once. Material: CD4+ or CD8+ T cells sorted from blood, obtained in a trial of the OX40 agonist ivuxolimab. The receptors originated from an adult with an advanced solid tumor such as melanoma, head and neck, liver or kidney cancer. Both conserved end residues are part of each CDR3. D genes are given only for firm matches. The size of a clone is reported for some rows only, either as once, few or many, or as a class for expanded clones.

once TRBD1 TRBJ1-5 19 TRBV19 CASSPRQGQSMGRTQPQHF TGTGCCAGTAGTCCTCGACAGGGACAGAGTATGGGTCGGACTCAGCCCCAGCATTTT
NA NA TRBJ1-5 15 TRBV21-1 CASTPGWHSNQPQHF TGTGCCAGCACCCCAGGGTGGCACAGCAATCAGCCCCAGCATTTT
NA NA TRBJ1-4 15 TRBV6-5 CASSYGLEFTEKLFF TGTGCCAGCAGTTATGGCCTCGAGTTTACCGAAAAACTGTTTTTT
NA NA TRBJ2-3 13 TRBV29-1 CSVLRDTTDTQYF TGCAGCGTGCTAAGGGACACCACAGATACGCAGTATTTT
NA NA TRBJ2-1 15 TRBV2 CASSDRVSSYNEQFF TGTGCCAGCAGTGATAGGGTGAGCTCCTACAATGAGCAGTTCTTC
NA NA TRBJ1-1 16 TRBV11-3 CASSFGTGTTNTEAFF TGTGCCAGCAGCTTTGGGACCGGGACAACGAACACTGAAGCTTTCTTT
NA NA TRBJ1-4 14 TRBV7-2 CASSPGGGLRGHIF TGTGCCAGCAGCCCGGGGGGGGGTCTCCGGGGCCATATATTT
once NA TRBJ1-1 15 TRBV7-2 CASSDQKVQGVEAFF TGTGCCAGCAGCGACCAGAAAGTTCAGGGAGTTGAAGCTTTCTTT
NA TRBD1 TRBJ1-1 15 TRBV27 CASSHRDRKNTEAFF TGTGCCAGCAGCCATCGGGACAGAAAGAACACTGAAGCTTTCTTT
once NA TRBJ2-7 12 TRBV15 CATSRDFGEQYF TGTGCCACCAGCAGGGACTTTGGGGAGCAGTACTTC
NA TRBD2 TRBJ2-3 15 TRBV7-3 CASRPSGGSTDTQYF TGTGCCAGCAGGCCTAGCGGGGGAAGCACAGATACGCAGTATTTT
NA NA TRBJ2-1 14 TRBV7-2 CASSFPTRGNEQFF TGTGCCAGCAGCTTCCCGACTAGAGGCAATGAGCAGTTCTTC
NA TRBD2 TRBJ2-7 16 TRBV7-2 CASSLVGGRSSYEQYF TGTGCCAGCAGCTTAGTAGGCGGGAGGAGCTCCTACGAGCAGTACTTC
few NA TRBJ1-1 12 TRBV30 CAWSNFQTEAFF TGTGCCTGGAGTAACTTCCAGACTGAAGCTTTCTTT
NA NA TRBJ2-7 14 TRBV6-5 CASSRTAGAYEQYF TGTGCCAGCAGTAGGACTGCTGGCGCCTACGAGCAGTACTTC
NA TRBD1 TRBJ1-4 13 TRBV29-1 CSVNTGGGEKLFF TGCAGCGTTAACACAGGGGGTGGTGAAAAACTGTTTTTT
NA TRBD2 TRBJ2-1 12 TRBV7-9 CATKVAGNEQFF TGTGCCACCAAAGTAGCGGGCAATGAGCAGTTCTTC
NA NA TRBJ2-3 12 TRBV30 CAWSTRVDTQYF TGTGCCTGGAGTACCAGGGTAGATACGCAGTATTTT
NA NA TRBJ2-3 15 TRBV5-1 CASSSGSSGTDTQYF TGCGCCAGCAGCTCGGGGAGTTCGGGCACAGATACGCAGTATTTT
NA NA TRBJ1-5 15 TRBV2 CASESAGVSNQPQHF TGTGCCAGCGAAAGCGCGGGGGTTAGCAATCAGCCCCAGCATTTT
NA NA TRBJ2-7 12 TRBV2 CASSEIQGEQYF TGTGCCAGCAGTGAAATTCAGGGCGAGCAGTACTTC
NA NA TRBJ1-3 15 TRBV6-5 CASRRTVNSGNTIYF TGTGCCAGCAGAAGGACGGTAAACTCTGGAAACACCATATATTTT